These 4 T cell receptor beta chains originate from one sample sequenced in a study of a mutant IDH1 vaccine in newly diagnosed glioma. TCRdb keeps only in-frame clones here, not all; method: immunoSEQ multiplex PCR. The sample includes about 62,000 clones, 75% to 90% of them seen just once. Specified time point: week 47, end of study. All doses held 300 ug of mutant IDH1 20-mer peptide, with topical imiquimod. These receptors have no known antigen. This specimen was PBMCs, taken from a glioma patient whose treatment included an IDH1 peptide vaccine. The receptor source for this set is a man aged 25 to 40 with glioma.

The chain recombines TRBV18 with TRBJ2-7, with D unclear. V was trimmed by 3 bases and J by 3 bases, leaving 12 bases between them. The CDR3 extends over 14 amino acids. Per germline, CDR1 KGHSH and CDR2 LQKENI. CDR3 coding DNA: TGTGCCAGCTCACCGGTTTCCAGAAACTACGAGCAGTACTTC. Translated: CASSPVSRNYEQYF.

The chain has TRBV4-1 and TRBJ2-1; D not certain. There are 15 residues in the CDR3. Trimming left V 2 bases short and J 9 bases short, with 17 bases between. Germline V gene lookup returns CDR1 MGHRA and CDR2 YSYEKL. The CDR3 is CASSQPRTGQAEQFF. In nucleotides, the CDR3 is TGCGCCAGCAGCCAACCTAGGACCGGGCAGGCTGAGCAGTTCTTC.

The chain recombines TRBV9 with TRBJ2-5, with TRBD1 as a possible D gene (6 bases). Germline CDR1 is SGDLS and CDR2 is YYNGEE. Trimming took 0 bases from V and 5 from J, leaving 14 bases between them. There are 15 residues in the CDR3. The CDR3 spells CASSVARGSEETQYF. In nucleotides, the CDR3 is TGTGCCAGCAGCGTAGCCAGGGGATCTGAGGAGACCCAGTACTTC.

CDR3 region: CASSLTLRGTGGQGYTF. As DNA, the CDR3 is TGCGCCAGCAGCTTGACTCTGCGAGGTACGGGGGGCCAAGGCTACACCTTC. The V call is TRBV5-1, the J call TRBJ1-2, with D possibly being TRBD1 (6 bases). CDR3 length: 17 amino acids. CDR1 and CDR2 from the germline V gene are SGHRS and YFSETQ. V was trimmed by 1 base and J by 8 bases, leaving 24 bases between them.